These 5 T cell receptor beta chains were sequenced from one sample in a study of cytomegalovirus exposure and HLA in healthy donors. PCR primers comprised 60 Vbeta and 13 Jbeta primers. Measured with immunoSEQ multiplex PCR; TCRdb has only the in-frame clones, and not every one. The repertoire holds approximately 77,000 clones, with over 65% as singletons. The sequenced material came from PBMCs. The receptors originated from a man aged 35-49 years in good health and CMV-seronegative.

CDR3 residues: CASRPRQEIHEQYF. As DNA, the CDR3 is TGTGCCAGCAGGCCTCGACAAGAAATTCACGAGCAGTACTTC. The rearrangement links TRBV28 to TRBJ2-7; D uncertain. CDR1 is MDHEN and CDR2 is SYDVKM in the germline V gene. The length of the CDR3 is 14 residues. The ends were cut back, 6 bases at V and 5 bases at J, with 17 bases in the middle.

The chain combines TRBV30 with TRBJ1-4; 7 bases are shared with TRBD1. Losses at the gene ends were 1 base for V and 5 bases for J; bases not matched to a gene: 4. The CDR3 totals 14 residues. CDR1 is GTSNPN and CDR2 is SVGIG in the germline V gene (reference sequence). The CDR3 region has the DNA TGTGCCTGGAGTGGGGACAGCCTCAATGAAAAACTGTTTTTT. Its protein product is CAWSGDSLNEKLFF.

V gene TRBV7-9 combines with J gene TRBJ1-2, with 9 nucleotides matching TRBD1. V dropped 5 bases and J dropped 11; count of bases not matched to a gene: 12. This CDR3 has 14 residues. Per germline, CDR1 SEHNR and CDR2 FQNEAQ (reference sequence). The CDR3 DNA reads TGTGCCAGCAGCCAAGGGACAGGGAGTTGGTTGTACACCTTC. Translating gives CASSQGTGSWLYTF.

This clone occurred once. This chain joins TRBV9 and TRBJ2-1; TRBD2 agrees at 10 bases. Germline values: CDR1 SGDLS, CDR2 YYNGEE. V was clipped by 3 bases and J by 9 bases; unmatched bases: 15. This CDR3 has 17 residues. CDR3 bases: TGTGCCAGCAGCGCCGGCCTAGGAGCGGGAGGGCCGCTTGAGCAGTTCTTC. This translates into CASSAGLGAGGPLEQFF.

The chain is built from TRBV2 and TRBJ2-5, with TRBD2 matching over 8 bases. V lost 11 bases and J lost 2; bases outside the gene matches: 10. The CDR3 is made up of 14 amino acids. From germline, CDR1 is SNHLY and CDR2 FYNNEI. CDR3: CAGRGGAAQETQYF. In nucleotides, the CDR3 is TGTGCCGGCCGGGGGGGGGCGGCTCAAGAGACCCAGTACTTC.